Listed here are 25 T cell receptor beta chains from one sample, sequenced in a study of CD8 T cells in ankylosing spondylitis. TCRdb reanalysed the 5' RACE reads using MiXCR and keeps one entry per CDR3 protein. The repertoire holds approximately 260,000 distinct CDR3 sequences, with about a sixth as singletons. Sequencing was carried out using blood, either unsorted or a sorted T cell fraction (not recorded which). Receptors originate from a male donor with ankylosing spondylitis or in good health (not recorded which).

This chain links TRBV2 with TRBJ2-7; 9 positions match TRBD2. V shed 3 bases, J shed 6 bases, and the junction held 12 bases outside the gene matches. This CDR3 has 16 amino acids. Per the germline V gene, CDR1 is SNHLY and CDR2 is FYNNEI. This CDR3 reads CASSDGGRASLSEQYF. The CDR3 bases are TGTGCCAGCAGTGACGGCGGGAGGGCCTCACTCTCCGAGCAGTACTTC.

This sequence joins TRBV4-3 and TRBJ2-1; 7 bases agree with TRBD2. The CDR3 totals 14 residues. CDR1 and CDR2 (germline): LGHNA, YSLEER. V dropped 3 bases and J dropped 9; count of bases not matched to a gene: 8. CDR3 DNA sequence: TGCGCCAGCAGCCATGAAACTAGCGCCCCTGAGCAGTTCTTC. Translation gives CASSHETSAPEQFF.

The CDR3 spells CSATGTSASSTDTQYF. In nucleotides, the CDR3 is TGCAGTGCTACCGGGACTAGCGCCTCTAGCACAGATACGCAGTATTTT. This chain links TRBV20-1 with TRBJ2-3, with 10 nucleotides matching TRBD2. Germline lookup yields CDR1 DFQATT and CDR2 SNEGSKA (reference sequence). This CDR3 spans 16 amino acids. The V segment lost 4 bases and the J segment 0 bases; nucleotides outside the gene matches: 7.

This clonotype was observed a few times. This rearrangement joins TRBV4-1 to TRBJ2-7; 13 nucleotides agree with TRBD2. The CDR3 sequence is 16 residues long. J gave up 6 bases and V 1 base, and 6 bases lay outside the gene matches. Per germline, CDR1 MGHRA and CDR2 YSYEKL. CDR3 in DNA: TGCGCCAGCAGCCAAGGCTGGACTAGCGGGAGAGGCGAGCAGTACTTC. It specifies CASSQGWTSGRGEQYF.

This clonotype was detected a few times. The chain links TRBV10-3 to TRBJ2-2, with no clear D. There are 15 residues in the CDR3. The V gene lost 3 bases and the J gene lost 1 base, with 9 bases spanning the gap. The germline gives CDR1 ENHRY, CDR2 SYGVKD. CDR3 protein: CAISEREMNTGELFF. In nucleotides, the CDR3 is TGTGCCATCAGTGAAAGGGAAATGAACACCGGGGAGCTGTTTTTT.

The chain is built from TRBV21-1 and TRBJ2-7; the table gives TRBD1 as D, unverified against the DNA. TRBV21-1 is a pseudogene locus. The CDR3 has 15 amino acids. The CDR3, as DNA: TGTGCCAGCAGGGACAGGGCTGGTGTAGGTTACGAGCAGTACTTC. This encodes CASRDRAGVGYEQYF.

The chain has TRBV7-2 and TRBJ2-7, with D unresolved. The CDR3 sequence is 14 residues long. Looked up from germline, CDR1 is SGHTA and CDR2 is FQGNSA. V lost 5 bases to trimming and J lost 7 bases, with 18 bases between them. The CDR3 DNA follows: TGTGCCAGCAGCCCACACCGGCAGAGAATGGAGCAGTACTTC. Amino acids: CASSPHRQRMEQYF.

The table lists this clonotype with a few counts. V usage is TRBV28 and J usage is TRBJ1-5, with a possible D match to TRBD1 (6 bases). This CDR3 is 13 amino acids long. Trimming took off 2 bases at V and 7 bases at J, with 9 bases between the two ends. Germline V gene data show CDR1 as MDHEN and CDR2 as SYDVKM. DNA of the CDR3: TGTGCCAGCAGTTTACTGGGGGGCCAGCCCCAGCATTTT. Amino acid sequence: CASSLLGGQPQHF. The entire variable domain, with the rest obtained from reference TRBV28 and TRBJ1-5, is as follows: DVKVTQSSRYLVKRTGEKVFLECVQDMDHENMFWYRQDPGLGLRLIYFSYDVKMKEKGDIPEGYSVSREKKERFSLILESASTNQTSMYLCASSLLGGQPQHFGDGTRLSIL.

This clonotype occurred a few times. The chain uses TRBV4-3 and TRBJ2-7; D is undetermined. The V end was cut by 0 bases, the J end by 2 bases, with 11 bases between. The CDR3 has 15 amino acids. Looked up from germline, CDR1 is LGHNA and CDR2 is YSLEER. CDR3 nucleotides: TGCGCCAGCAGCCAAGATCCCGGTTCGGCCTACGAGCAGTACTTC. This sequence encodes CASSQDPGSAYEQYF.

This clonotype came up a few times. V is TRBV7-9 and J is TRBJ1-1; D not certain. V shed 5 bases and J shed 1 base, with 8 bases lying between them. Germline CDR1 is SEHNR and CDR2 is FQNEAQ (reference sequence). The CDR3 consists of 13 residues. The CDR3 nucleotides are TGTGCCAGCAGCCCCGATACGAACACTGAAGCTTTCTTT. Translated, it gives CASSPDTNTEAFF.

The chain employs TRBV7-6 and TRBJ2-7, with 7 nucleotides matching TRBD1. The junction had 5 bases not matched to a gene; V was cut back by 0 bases and J by 3 bases. CDR1 SGHVS and CDR2 FNYEAQ come from the germline V gene. CDR3 size: 15 residues. CDR3 nucleotide sequence: TGTGCCAGCAGCTTAGCAGGCCAGGGGGACTACGAGCAGTACTTC. The encoded protein is CASSLAGQGDYEQYF. The full variable domain, completed using reference TRBV7-6 and TRBJ2-7, is GAGVSQSPRYKVTKRGQDVALRCDPISGHVSLYWYRQALGQGPEFLTYFNYEAQQDKSGLPNDRFSAERPEGSISTLTIQRTEQRDSAMYRCASSLAGQGDYEQYFGPGTRLTVT.

The sample holds many counts of this clonotype. CDR3 sequence (DNA): TGTGCCAGCAGTTTCCGGACAGGTACCTACGAGCAGTACTTC. Translating it yields CASSFRTGTYEQYF. The chain is built from TRBV6-5 and TRBJ2-7; TRBD1 aligns across 7 bases. Unmatched junction bases numbered 5, after V lost 4 bases and J lost 2 bases. Per the germline V gene, CDR1 is MNHEY and CDR2 is SVGAGI. This CDR3 has 14 residues.

The V call is TRBV24-1, the J call TRBJ2-5; D may be TRBD1 (6 bases). The germline CDR1 and CDR2 sequences are KGHDR and SFDVKD. The length of the CDR3 is 14 residues. The germline V and J ends were trimmed by 7 bases and 9 bases, with 20 bases remaining between them. As DNA, the CDR3 is TGTGCCACCAGACTAAAACAGGGAACTCCGGCCCAGTACTTC. Protein: CATRLKQGTPAQYF.

This clonotype was counted between two and nine times. The J gene is TRBJ2-7, the V gene TRBV20-1; tentative D call: TRBD1 (6 bases). Germline V gene sequence: CDR1 DFQATT, CDR2 SNEGSKA (reference sequence). The CDR3 consists of 13 residues. V lost 3 bases and J 2 bases, leaving 11 bases between the germline ends. The CDR3 DNA is TGCAGTGCTAGGGACAGCGCGACCTACGAGCAGTACTTC. It specifies CSARDSATYEQYF.

CDR3 region: CSVERSGKLFF. DNA for the CDR3: TGCAGCGTTGAACGCAGCGGGAAACTGTTTTTT. The rearrangement joins TRBV29-1 to TRBJ1-4; D not certain. Germline V gene sequence: CDR1 SQVTM, CDR2 ANQGSEA. V was pared by 2 bases and J by 11 bases, with 9 bases between. This CDR3 comprises 11 residues.

This rearrangement joins TRBV7-2 to TRBJ1-4; D unclear. The CDR3 runs 14 residues. CDR1 and CDR2 (germline): SGHTA, FQGNSA. The V end was cut by 3 bases, the J end by 5 bases, with 10 bases between. CDR3 loop: CASSLWEQNEKLFF. The DNA of the CDR3 is TGTGCCAGCAGCTTGTGGGAGCAAAATGAAAAACTGTTTTTT.

This clonotype was observed a few times. The J gene is TRBJ2-7, the V gene TRBV4-3, with D maybe TRBD1 (5 bases). Trimming shortened V by 0 bases and J by 2 bases, and 14 bases separated the two germline ends. Germline-derived CDR1 and CDR2 are LGHNA and YSLEER. This CDR3 contains 16 residues. The CDR3 nucleotides are TGCGCCAGCAGCCAAGATTTCCAGCTCAGGGCCTACGAGCAGTACTTC. It translates to CASSQDFQLRAYEQYF.

This chain uses TRBV9 with TRBJ2-5; tentative D call: TRBD2 (5 bases). The V gene's germline CDR1 is SGDLS and CDR2 YYNGEE. The CDR3 consists of 14 residues. Trimming left V 3 bases short and J 0 bases short, with 9 bases between. The DNA of the CDR3 is TGTGCCAGCAGCGGCCCGGAGGACCAAGAGACCCAGTACTTC. Translated: CASSGPEDQETQYF.

The chain recombines TRBV10-3 with TRBJ1-1; D call uncertain. Trimming removed 0 bases at V and 7 bases at J, with 6 bases between. Germline lookup yields CDR1 ENHRY and CDR2 SYGVKD. The CDR3 is 12 residues long. For the CDR3, the DNA is TGTGCCATCAGTGAGTCCCCGTTTGAAGCTTTCTTT. Its translation: CAISESPFEAFF.

This CDR3 reads CASSLSGSGELFF. CDR3 coding DNA: TGTGCCAGCAGCTTATCGGGGTCCGGGGAGCTGTTTTTT. This chain uses TRBV7-8 with TRBJ2-2, with D perhaps matching TRBD2 (5 bases). The CDR3 length is 13 residues. Trimming took 2 bases from V and 6 from J, leaving 7 bases between them. Per the germline V gene, CDR1 is SGHVS and CDR2 is FQNEAQ.

This clonotype is a singleton in its sample. This chain connects TRBV20-1 to TRBJ2-7, with 11 positions matching TRBD2. Trimming removed 1 base from V and 0 bases from J; junction bases left unmatched: 11. The CDR3 consists of 18 residues. The germline V gene encodes CDR1 DFQATT and CDR2 SNEGSKA (reference sequence). The CDR3 nucleotides read TGCAGTGCTAGAGTAGCCCTCATGACTAGCGGGATCTCCTACGAGCAGTACTTC. Translation gives CSARVALMTSGISYEQYF.

This clonotype occurred many times. This chain uses TRBV12-3 or TRBV12-4 with TRBJ2-5, with 10 bases identical to TRBD2. Germline trimming cut 6 bases from V and 5 bases from J; bases unmatched to any gene: 6. The CDR3 contains 14 residues. In nucleotides, the CDR3 is TGTGCCAGCAGGAATCGGGGACTAGCGGAGACCCAGTACTTC. This gives the protein CASRNRGLAETQYF.

The chain has TRBV4-3 and TRBJ2-2, with a possible D match to TRBD2 (6 bases). Trimming pared 0 bases from V and 6 bases from J, leaving 17 bases between. The CDR3 is 17 residues long. Germline loops: CDR1 LGHNA, CDR2 YSLEER. DNA of the CDR3: TGCGCCAGCAGCCAAGATGCCGGGGGTGACGGTGCCGGGGAGCTGTTTTTT. It translates to CASSQDAGGDGAGELFF.

The chain has TRBV3-1 and TRBJ2-7; 7 positions match TRBD2. Germline CDR1 is LGHDT and CDR2 is YNNKEL (reference sequence). V was clipped by 0 bases and J by 1 base; unmatched bases: 9. CDR3 length: 17 amino acids. The CDR3 loop is CASSQEPLAGLSYEQYF. In DNA form, the CDR3 reads TGTGCCAGCAGCCAAGAGCCCTTAGCGGGTTTGTCCTACGAGCAGTACTTC.

This clonotype was detected ten times or more. The V and J genes are TRBV5-6 and TRBJ2-3; 7 bases align to TRBD2. The CDR3 extends over 15 amino acids. V gave up 5 bases and J gave up 0 bases; unmatched junction bases: 6. Germline V CDR1 and CDR2: SGHDT, YYEEEE. CDR3 region: CASSLSGTSTDTQYF. CDR3 in DNA: TGTGCCAGCAGTTTAAGCGGGACTAGCACAGATACGCAGTATTTT. Full variable domain (missing parts from reference TRBV5-6 and TRBJ2-3): DAGVTQSPTHLIKTRGQQVTLRCSPKSGHDTVSWYQQALGQGPQFIFQYYEEEERQRGNFPDRFSGHQFPNYSSELNVNALLLGDSALYLCASSLSGTSTDTQYFGPGTRLTVL.